These 9 T cell receptor beta chains originate from one sample sequenced in a study of Graves' ophthalmopathy and Graves' hyperthyroidism (dated by TCRdb to 2017 to 2018). The sequencer was an Illumina HiSeq 2000. TCR beta CDR3 regions were amplified from RNA transcripts for repertoire sequencing. HTBI primers and the Qiagen OneStep RT-PCR kit were used in a first-round RT-PCR, which was followed by a second-round multiplex PCR, size selection and purification. TCRdb reran the public reads through fastp at Q25 and MiXCR, keeping productive beta chains. Each record represents a unique CDR3 protein, reported with the most common genes and DNA among its rows. In this sample the table shows about 400,000 distinct CDR3 sequences, about 17% of which occur a single time. The ten largest clones add up to 1.5% to 2% of the sample. The sequencing input was peripheral blood. Source of these receptors: a woman aged 18-29 years with Graves' ophthalmopathy. Donor details come from another sample of the same person, matched by shared clones.

This chain uses TRBV20-1 with TRBJ2-7; TRBD1 agrees at 8 bases. V trimming: 4 bases; J trimming: 3 bases; junction bases outside the gene matches: 5. Germline V gene sequence: CDR1 DFQATT, CDR2 SNEGSKA (reference sequence). The CDR3 is made up of 13 amino acids. Written as DNA, the CDR3 is TGCAGTGCTACCGCGGACAGGGACTACGAGCAGTACTTC. This encodes CSATADRDYEQYF.

This clonotype appeared many times. The rearrangement joins TRBV27 to TRBJ2-2, with D possibly being TRBD1 (6 bases). This CDR3 has 16 amino acids. V was pared by 2 bases and J by 0 bases, with 10 bases between. Germline lookup yields CDR1 MNHEY and CDR2 SMNVEV (reference sequence). CDR3 in DNA: TGTGCCAGCAGTTTAATTGGGACACCGAACACCGGGGAGCTGTTTTTT. It specifies CASSLIGTPNTGELFF.

This clonotype appeared many times. The chain has TRBV11-2 and TRBJ1-1; D remains ambiguous. Germline CDR1 and CDR2: SGHAT and FQNNGV. The CDR3 spans 13 residues. V was cut by 6 bases and J by 4 bases, with 12 bases left in between. The CDR3 DNA is TGTGCCAGCAGGAAAAATTTGGGCACTGAAGCTTTCTTT. This translates into CASRKNLGTEAFF.

This clonotype was picked up many times. The J gene is TRBJ2-7, the V gene TRBV27, with TRBD1 matching over 11 bases. The CDR3 has 16 residues. Germline CDR1 reads MNHEY; CDR2 reads SMNVEV (reference sequence). V dropped 5 bases and J dropped 4; count of bases not matched to a gene: 10. In DNA, the CDR3 is TGTGCCAGCAGTCCGGACAGGGGGCGCAGGAAATACGAGCAGTACTTC. This translates into CASSPDRGRRKYEQYF.

The chain couples TRBV6-1 to TRBJ2-7, with 7 bases matching TRBD1. With 10 bases clipped from V and 6 bases from J, the junction kept 15 bases outside the gene matches. CDR1 and CDR2 (germline): MNHNS, SASEGT. The CDR3 length is 14 residues. The CDR3 reads CATLPRGFSSEQYF. The CDR3 bases are TGTGCCACCCTTCCCAGGGGGTTTTCCAGCGAGCAGTACTTC.

This clonotype has ten or more counts. This sequence joins TRBV12-3 or TRBV12-4 and TRBJ2-7; TRBD2 aligns across 7 bases. This CDR3 spans 14 amino acids. J lost 2 bases, V lost 3 bases, and 4 bases had no gene match. The CDR3 sequence: CASSFLAATYEQYF. The CDR3 DNA is TGTGCCAGCAGTTTCCTAGCGGCCACCTACGAGCAGTACTTC.

This clonotype appeared many times. CDR3 DNA: TGCAGCGTTGACTCGGGACAGGGCACCGCGTGGGGGGCTTTCTTT. Protein sequence: CSVDSGQGTAWGAFF. The V and J genes are TRBV29-1 and TRBJ1-1, with TRBD1 matching over 9 bases. CDR1 is SQVTM and CDR2 is ANQGSEA in the germline V gene. Trimming removed 3 bases from V and 11 bases from J; junction bases left unmatched: 16. The CDR3 is 15 amino acids.

Ten or more counts support this clonotype. The chain carries TRBV18 and TRBJ1-1, with a tentative D call TRBD1 (6 bases). From germline, CDR1 is KGHSH and CDR2 LQKENI. V was trimmed by 1 base and J by 4 bases, leaving 16 bases between them. This CDR3 region has 16 residues. The CDR3 coding sequence is TGTGCCAGCTCACCACTCCACAGGGAAAAGGGCACTGAAGCTTTCTTT. Its protein product is CASSPLHREKGTEAFF.

This clonotype was counted a few times. V and J are TRBV28 and TRBJ1-2; unclear D gene. This CDR3 comprises 11 residues. CDR1 MDHEN and CDR2 SYDVKM come from the germline V gene. V lost 5 bases, J lost 6 bases, and 7 bases lay in between. The CDR3 spells CASSRTDGYTF. The CDR3 nucleotides are TGTGCCAGCAGTCGGACGGATGGCTACACCTTC.